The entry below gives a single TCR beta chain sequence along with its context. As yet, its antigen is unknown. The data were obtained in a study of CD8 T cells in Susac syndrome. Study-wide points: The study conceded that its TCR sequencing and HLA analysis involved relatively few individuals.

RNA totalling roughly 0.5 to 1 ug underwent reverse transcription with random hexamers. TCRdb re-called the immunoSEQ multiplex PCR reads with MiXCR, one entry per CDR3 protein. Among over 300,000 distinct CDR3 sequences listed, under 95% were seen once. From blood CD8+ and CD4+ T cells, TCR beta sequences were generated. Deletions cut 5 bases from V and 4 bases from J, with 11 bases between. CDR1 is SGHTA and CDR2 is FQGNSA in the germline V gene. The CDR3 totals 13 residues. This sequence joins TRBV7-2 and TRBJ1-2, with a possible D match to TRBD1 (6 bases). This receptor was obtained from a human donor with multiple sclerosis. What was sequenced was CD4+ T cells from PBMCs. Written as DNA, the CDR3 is TGTGCCAGCAGCGTCACAGGGCTCTATGGCTACACCTTC. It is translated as CASSVTGLYGYTF.